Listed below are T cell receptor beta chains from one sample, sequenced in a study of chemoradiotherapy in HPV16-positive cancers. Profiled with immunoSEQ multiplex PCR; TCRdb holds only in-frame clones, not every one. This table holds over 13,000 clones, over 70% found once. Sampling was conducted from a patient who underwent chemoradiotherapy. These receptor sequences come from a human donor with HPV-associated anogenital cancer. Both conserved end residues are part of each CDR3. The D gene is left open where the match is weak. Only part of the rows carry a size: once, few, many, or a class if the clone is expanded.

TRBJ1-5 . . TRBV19 TGTGCCAGCGCCGGGTTCGGCAATCAGCCCCAGCATTTT CASAGFGNQPQHF
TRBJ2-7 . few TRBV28 TGTGCCAGCAGTTTGGGGGACCAATACTACGAGCAGTACTTC CASSLGDQYYEQYF
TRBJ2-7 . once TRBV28 TGTGCCAGCAGTTTGGTGGACCGCTACGAGCAGTACTTC CASSLVDRYEQYF
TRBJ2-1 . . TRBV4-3 TGCGCCAGCAGCCAGGGGGTCGGTAGCTCCTACAATGAGCAGTTCTTC CASSQGVGSSYNEQFF
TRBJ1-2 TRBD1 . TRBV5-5 TGTGCCAGCAGCAACCCGGGACAGGGGGCACAAGGCTACACCTTC CASSNPGQGAQGYTF
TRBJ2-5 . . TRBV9 TGTGCCAGCGGAAAAACAGACCTGGAGACCCAGTACTTC CASGKTDLETQYF
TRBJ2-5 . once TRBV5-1 TGCGCCAGCAGCTTAACCCATTCTCGGGAGACCCAGTACTTC CASSLTHSRETQYF
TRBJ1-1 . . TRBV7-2 TGTGCCAGCAGCTTTGGTGAAGGGAAGGAAGCTTTCTTT CASSFGEGKEAFF
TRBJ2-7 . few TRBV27 TGTGCCAGCAGTCCCGACACGGACTCCTTTGAGCAGTACTTC CASSPDTDSFEQYF
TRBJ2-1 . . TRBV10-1 TGCGCCAGCAGTGAGACGGAGGGGGGGCCTATCTCCTACTCCTACAATGAGCAGTTCTTC CASSETEGGPISYSYNEQFF
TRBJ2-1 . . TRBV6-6 TGTGCCAGCAGTTACTCAATTACCGGCAGTGAGCAGTTCTTC CASSYSITGSEQFF
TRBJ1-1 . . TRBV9 TGTGCCAGCAGCCCGGGGGAAGGGGGGGAAGGAATGAACACTGAAGCTTTCTTT CASSPGEGGEGMNTEAFF
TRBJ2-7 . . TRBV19 TGTGCCAGTAGTCGAGGCAGCTACGAGCAGTACTTC CASSRGSYEQYF
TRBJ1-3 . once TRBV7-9 TGTGCCAGCAGCCTTGGGGCAGAAGATGGAAACACCATATATTTT CASSLGAEDGNTIYF
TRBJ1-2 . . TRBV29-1 TGCAGCGTTCACTCGGGACGGCGCTTCGATGGCTACACCTTC CSVHSGRRFDGYTF
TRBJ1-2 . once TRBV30 TGTGCCTGGACCTACGCGGGGGGAGGGCTCGGCTACACCTTC CAWTYAGGGLGYTF
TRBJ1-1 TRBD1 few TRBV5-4 TGTGCCAGCAGCCGGACAGGGGGCACTGAAGCTTTCTTT CASSRTGGTEAFF
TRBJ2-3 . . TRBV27 TGTGCCAGCAGTTCAGTCCCCCTGGGTTCAGATACGCAGTATTTT CASSSVPLGSDTQYF
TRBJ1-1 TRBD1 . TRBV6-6 TGTGCCAGCAGTGCCCGGGACAGGGGAAACACTGAAGCTTTCTTT CASSARDRGNTEAFF
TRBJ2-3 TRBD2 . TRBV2 TGTGCCAGCAGGGTACTAGCGGTCACGGCAGATACGCAGTATTTT CASRVLAVTADTQYF
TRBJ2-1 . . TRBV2 TGTGCCAGCAGTCCCCGTTCCTCAGACAATGAGCAGTTCTTC CASSPRSSDNEQFF
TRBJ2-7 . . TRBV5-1 TGCGCCAGCAGCTCTCGACGGGACTCCTACGAGCAGTACTTC CASSSRRDSYEQYF
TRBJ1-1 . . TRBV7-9 TGTGCCAGCAGTAAGTTGGGGCGGGGAACTGAAGCTTTCTTT CASSKLGRGTEAFF
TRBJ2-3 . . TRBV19 TGTGCCAGTAGTACACACCGTACCACAGATACGCAGTATTTT CASSTHRTTDTQYF
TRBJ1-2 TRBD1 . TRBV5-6 TGTGCCAGCAGCTTCCTCAGGGGGTTAGGTGGCTACACCTTC CASSFLRGLGGYTF
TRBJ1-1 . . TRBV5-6 TGTGCCAGCAGCTTGGGACGATCGGGTAAAGCTTTCTTT CASSLGRSGKAFF
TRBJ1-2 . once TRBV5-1 TGCGCCAGCAGCTTGGCGGGGAACTATGGCTACACCTTC CASSLAGNYGYTF
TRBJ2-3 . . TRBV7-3 TGTGCCAGCAGTTCCGATGCAGATACGCAGTATTTT CASSSDADTQYF
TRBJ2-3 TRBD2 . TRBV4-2 TGTGCCAGCAGCCATAGTAGCGGGGGGCCTCGCACAGATACGCAGTATTTT CASSHSSGGPRTDTQYF
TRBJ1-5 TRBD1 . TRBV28 TGTGCCAGCAGTTCGAACGAAGGGACAGGGGGCAATCAGCCCCAGCATTTT CASSSNEGTGGNQPQHF
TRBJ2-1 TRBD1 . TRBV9 TGTGCCAGCAGCGTAGGTGCAGGGGGCGGCCAAAATGAGCAGTTCTTC CASSVGAGGGQNEQFF
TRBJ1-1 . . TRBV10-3 TGTGCCATCAGTGCTTTAGGGGTTCGGAAAAACACTGAAGCTTTCTTT CAISALGVRKNTEAFF
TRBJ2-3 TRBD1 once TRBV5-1 TGCGCCAGCAGCCCCCCCCACAGGGGCTCAGATACGCAGTATTTT CASSPPHRGSDTQYF
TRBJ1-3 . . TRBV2 TGTGCCAGCAGTGAAGCGCGAGTCTCTGGAAACACCATATATTTT CASSEARVSGNTIYF
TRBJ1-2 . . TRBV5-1 TGCGCCAGCAGCTTGGACAGGATGGGTTACACCTTC CASSLDRMGYTF
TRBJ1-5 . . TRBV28 TGTGCCAGCAGCGCCCGGGGGCCCCAGCATTTT CASSARGPQHF
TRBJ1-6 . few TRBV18 TGTGCCAGCTCCCGAACCGATGATTCACCCCTCCACTTT CASSRTDDSPLHF
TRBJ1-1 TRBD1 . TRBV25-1 TGTGCCAGCATAGCCAGGGGGCATACTGAAGCTTTCTTT CASIARGHTEAFF
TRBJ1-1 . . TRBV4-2 TGTGCCAGCAGCCAAGCTGACAGTGAAGCTTTCTTT CASSQADSEAFF
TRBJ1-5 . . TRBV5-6 TGTGCCAGCAGCGCCCGACAAAGGGGCGAGGGTCAGCCCCAGCATTTT CASSARQRGEGQPQHF
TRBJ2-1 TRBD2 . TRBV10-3 TGTGCCTCGTCAGATCCTCCCCTAGCGGGGCCAAACAATGAGCAGTTCTTC CASSDPPLAGPNNEQFF
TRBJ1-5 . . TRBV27 TGTGCCAGCAGTTACTCCATTAATAGCAATCAGCCCCAGCATTTT CASSYSINSNQPQHF
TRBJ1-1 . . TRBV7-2 TGTGCCAGCACCCTGGGGTTGGCGTACACTGAAGCTTTCTTT CASTLGLAYTEAFF
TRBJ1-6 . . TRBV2 TGTGCCAGCAGTGAACAAGGGAATAATTCACCCCTCCACTTT CASSEQGNNSPLHF
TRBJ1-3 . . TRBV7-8 TGTGCCACCCGACGGGGGGGGAACGAAAACACCATATATTTT CATRRGGNENTIYF
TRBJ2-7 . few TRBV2 TGTGCCAGCAGTCCGCGACTAACAGTTTCCTACGAGCAGTACTTC CASSPRLTVSYEQYF
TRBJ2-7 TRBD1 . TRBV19 TGTGCCAGTAGTATTGGGACAGGGCATTACGAGCAGTACTTC CASSIGTGHYEQYF
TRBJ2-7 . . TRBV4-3 TGCGCCAGCAGCCAAGACAGGGCATCCGCCGACGAGCAGTACTTC CASSQDRASADEQYF
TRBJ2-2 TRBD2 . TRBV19 TGTGCCAGTAGTATAGTACTAGCGGGGGGGGCGGGCCGGACCGGGGAGCTGTTTTTT CASSIVLAGGAGRTGELFF
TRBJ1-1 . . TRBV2 TGTGCCAGCAGTGAACTGGGATGGACAGAGAACACTGAAGCTTTCTTT CASSELGWTENTEAFF
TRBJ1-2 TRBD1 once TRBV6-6 TGTGCCAGCAGCCCCATGACAGGGGAGTCGATCAGTGGCTACACCTTC CASSPMTGESISGYTF